A selection of T cell receptor beta chains follows, all from one sample in a study of shared clonotypes between healthy human individuals. The table came from immunoSEQ multiplex PCR; TCRdb's copy has only in-frame clones and leaves some out. The sample records some 2,500,000 clones, under 95% being singletons. The specimen was naive CD4+ T cells from PBMCs. The receptors here all came from a man aged 18 to 29 in good health. Some clones in this sample may be carry-over from other donors' samples. CDR3s include the opening cysteine and the closing phenylalanine or tryptophan. The D gene is left open where the match is weak. Not every row has a clone size; where given, it reads once, few, many or a size class.

>-|TRBJ2-5|-|TRBV2
CASSGFDGETQYF
TGTGCCAGCAGTGGGTTCGACGGGGAGACCCAGTACTTC
>-|TRBJ2-5|-|TRBV7-6
CASSLDYRETQYF
TGTGCCAGCAGCTTAGATTATCGAGAGACCCAGTACTTC
>TRBD2|TRBJ2-3|-|TRBV29-1
CSVLGLAGGTDTQYF
TGCAGCGTGTTGGGGCTAGCGGGAGGCACAGATACGCAGTATTTT
>-|TRBJ2-5|-|TRBV6-5
CASRQTVQETQYF
TGTGCCAGCAGGCAGACAGTCCAAGAGACCCAGTACTTC
>TRBD1|TRBJ2-2|-|TRBV27
CASTLKAGTGSTGELFF
TGTGCCAGCACTCTAAAGGCCGGGACAGGGTCCACCGGGGAGCTGTTTTTT
>TRBD1|TRBJ1-1|-|TRBV5-4
CASSLGQGASNTEAFF
TGTGCCAGCAGCTTGGGCCAGGGGGCGTCGAACACTGAAGCTTTCTTT
>-|TRBJ1-4|-|TRBV28
CASSGEDKGAEKLFF
TGTGCCAGCAGCGGAGAGGACAAGGGTGCTGAAAAACTGTTTTTT
>-|TRBJ1-1|few|TRBV7-9
CASSLDGGDTEAFF
TGTGCCAGCAGCTTAGATGGGGGTGACACTGAAGCTTTCTTT
>-|TRBJ2-5|-|TRBV10-3
CAISDPQGEETQYF
TGTGCCATCAGTGACCCCCAGGGAGAAGAGACCCAGTACTTC
>-|TRBJ1-1|-|TRBV2
CASTPEGGAFF
TGTGCCAGCACCCCGGAAGGGGGAGCTTTCTTT
>-|TRBJ2-1|-|TRBV27
CASSLSGQPYNEQFF
TGTGCCAGCAGTTTATCGGGACAACCCTACAATGAGCAGTTCTTC
>TRBD1|TRBJ1-2|-|TRBV9
CASRAKYRTGVDTF
TGTGCCAGCAGGGCAAAGTACCGGACAGGGGTCGACACCTTC
>-|TRBJ2-6|-|TRBV5-1
CASGQPDGANVLTF
TGCGCCAGCGGACAGCCCGATGGCGCCAACGTCCTGACTTTC
>TRBD1|TRBJ1-4|-|TRBV7-8
CASSLAGTGLPGDEKLFF
TGTGCCAGCAGCTTAGCGGGGACAGGGTTACCGGGGGATGAAAAACTGTTTTTT
>-|TRBJ1-5|-|TRBV2
CASRQGEQPQHF
TGTGCCAGCAGACAGGGAGAGCAGCCCCAGCATTTT
>TRBD1|TRBJ2-7|-|TRBV10-3
CAISVGTGQGAYEQYF
TGTGCCATCAGTGTTGGAACGGGACAGGGGGCCTACGAGCAGTACTTC
>-|TRBJ2-1|once|TRBV6-4
CASSIGTPGAEQFF
TGTGCCAGCAGTATCGGGACCCCCGGAGCCGAGCAGTTCTTC
>TRBD2|TRBJ2-1|-|TRBV28
CASSSVGTSVNEQFF
TGTGCCAGCAGTTCCGTCGGGACTAGCGTCAATGAGCAGTTCTTC
>-|TRBJ1-1|-|TRBV28
CASTNREYTEAFF
TGTGCCAGCACAAACCGGGAATACACTGAAGCTTTCTTT
>TRBD1|TRBJ2-7|once|TRBV19
CASSNRDSLYEQYF
TGTGCCAGTAGTAACCGGGACAGTTTATACGAGCAGTACTTC
>TRBD2|TRBJ2-1|-|TRBV6-1
CAFSTSGGYNEQFF
TGTGCCTTCTCGACTAGCGGGGGCTACAATGAGCAGTTCTTC
>-|TRBJ1-1|-|TRBV30
CAWSDARNTEAFF
TGTGCCTGGAGTGATGCAAGGAACACTGAAGCTTTCTTT
>-|TRBJ1-3|-|TRBV5-1
CASSDRQYFSGNTIYF
TGCGCCAGCAGTGACAGACAGTATTTCTCTGGAAACACCATATATTTT
>-|TRBJ2-6|few|TRBV27
CASSLGSGANVLTF
TGTGCCAGCAGTTTGGGGTCTGGGGCCAACGTCCTGACTTTC
>TRBD2|TRBJ2-1|-|TRBV6-5
CASRSGTSPFNEQFF
TGTGCCAGCAGATCCGGGACTAGCCCCTTCAATGAGCAGTTCTTC
>TRBD2|TRBJ2-1|-|TRBV28
CASSPGLAYNEQFF
TGTGCCAGCAGTCCCGGACTAGCCTACAATGAGCAGTTCTTC
>-|TRBJ1-2|-|TRBV18
CASSPAGQHYGYTF
TGTGCCAGCTCACCGGCGGGACAACACTATGGCTACACCTTC
>TRBD2|TRBJ2-5|-|TRBV7-6
CASSLNSGGVGTQYF
TGTGCCAGCAGCTTAAACTCGGGAGGGGTCGGGACCCAGTACTTC
>-|TRBJ1-1|-|TRBV2
CASISLTLEAFF
TGTGCCAGCATTAGTCTAACCCTAGAAGCTTTCTTT
>-|TRBJ2-7|-|TRBV7-9
CASSTRAADEQYF
TGTGCCAGCAGCACCAGGGCCGCGGACGAGCAGTACTTC
>-|TRBJ1-1|-|TRBV20-1
CSANGYGEAFF
TGCAGTGCCAATGGTTACGGAGAAGCTTTCTTT
>-|TRBJ1-4|-|TRBV6-1
CASSAKNEKLFF
TGTGCCAGCAGTGCCAAAAATGAAAAACTGTTTTTT
>-|TRBJ2-3|-|TRBV29-1
CSVEDPVGTDTQYF
TGCAGCGTTGAAGACCCGGTGGGCACAGATACGCAGTATTTT
>-|TRBJ2-1|-|TRBV10-2
CASSDPRTGGVNEQFF
TGCGCCAGCAGTGACCCTCGTACAGGGGGGGTCAATGAGCAGTTCTTC
>-|TRBJ1-2|-|TRBV5-4
CASSLVGPLNLYGYTF
TGTGCCAGCAGCTTGGTAGGTCCGTTGAACCTCTATGGCTACACCTTC
>-|TRBJ1-1|few|TRBV7-2
CASSSDSMNTEAFF
TGTGCCAGCAGCTCGGACAGCATGAACACTGAAGCTTTCTTT
>-|TRBJ1-3|-|TRBV27
CASSPKHDSGNTIYF
TGTGCCAGCAGTCCCAAACATGACTCTGGAAACACCATATATTTT
>TRBD1|TRBJ1-4|once|TRBV7-6
CASSLAGGGEKLFF
TGTGCCAGCAGCTTGGCAGGGGGTGGCGAAAAACTGTTTTTT
>TRBD1|TRBJ1-1|-|TRBV6-6
CATGQAMPNTEAFF
TGTGCCACCGGACAGGCGATGCCGAACACTGAAGCTTTCTTT
>-|TRBJ2-3|-|TRBV18
CASSPTSGSSSHTQYF
TGTGCCAGCTCACCGACATCCGGGAGTTCGTCCCATACGCAGTATTTT
>-|TRBJ2-2|few|TRBV6-6
CASSRPGPGELFF
TGTGCCAGCAGTAGGCCTGGTCCCGGGGAGCTGTTTTTT
>TRBD2|TRBJ2-1|-|TRBV28
CASSLAGLAGTYNEQFF
TGTGCCAGCAGTTTAGCCGGACTAGCGGGGACGTACAATGAGCAGTTCTTC
>-|TRBJ1-1|few|TRBV29-1
CSVEDGRREAFF
TGCAGCGTTGAAGATGGGCGGAGGGAAGCTTTCTTT
>TRBD2|TRBJ2-2|-|TRBV5-1
CASSLLAGETGELFF
TGCGCCAGCAGCTTACTAGCGGGGGAAACCGGGGAGCTGTTTTTT
>-|TRBJ2-3|-|TRBV5-6
CASRNFIRPTQYF
TGTGCCAGCAGAAATTTCATTCGGCCTACGCAGTATTTT
>-|TRBJ1-2|-|TRBV28
CASSLNSNSMRGYTF
TGTGCCAGCAGTTTGAACTCCAACTCTATGCGTGGCTACACCTTC
>-|TRBJ2-3|once|TRBV5-1
CASSLAPGAGTDTQYF
TGCGCCAGCAGCTTGGCCCCGGGGGCCGGCACAGATACGCAGTATTTT
>-|TRBJ2-2|-|TRBV9
CASSMLSNTGELFF
TGTGCCAGCAGCATGTTATCGAACACCGGGGAGCTGTTTTTT
>TRBD1|TRBJ2-1|-|TRBV28
CVSSFHGTGGRGEQFF
TGTGTCAGCAGTTTTCATGGGACAGGGGGCCGAGGTGAGCAGTTCTTC
>TRBD2|TRBJ2-1|-|TRBV23-1
CASSHRLAGEDNEQFF
TGCGCCAGCAGTCACAGACTAGCGGGAGAGGACAATGAGCAGTTCTTC
>-|TRBJ1-1|-|TRBV18
CASSPPGRNTEAFF
TGTGCCAGCTCACCACCGGGGAGAAACACTGAAGCTTTCTTT
>TRBD2|TRBJ2-5|-|TRBV28
CASSPRQGTSGHSTDRTQYF
TGTGCCAGCAGCCCCAGACAGGGGACTAGCGGACATTCAACGGACCGGACCCAGTACTTC
>-|TRBJ2-3|-|TRBV20-1
CSALGVYTQYF
TGCAGTGCTCTTGGGGTTTATACGCAGTATTTT
>TRBD2|TRBJ2-7|once|TRBV5-1
CASSSLPGLAGNYEQYF
TGCGCCAGCAGTTCGTTACCGGGACTAGCGGGAAACTACGAGCAGTACTTC
>-|TRBJ1-1|-|TRBV30
CAWSAEGGTEAFF
TGTGCCTGGAGTGCCGAGGGGGGCACTGAAGCTTTCTTT
>TRBD1|TRBJ2-7|-|TRBV29-1
CSVVDREITYEQYF
TGCAGCGTTGTCGACAGGGAGATTACCTACGAGCAGTACTTC
>-|TRBJ1-2|once|TRBV10-1
CASSESGRGRNGYTF
TGCGCCAGCAGTGAGAGCGGCCGGGGGCGAAATGGCTACACCTTC